Listed below are T cell receptor beta chains from one sample, sequenced in a study of blood T cell repertoires in COVID-19. Data came from immunoSEQ multiplex PCR; TCRdb stores just in-frame clones and leaves some out. Altogether 40,000 to 55,000 clones are present, 75% to 85% being singletons, with the ten largest covering roughly 13%. Sequencing was carried out using peripheral blood. Source of these receptors: a human donor with acute or convalescent COVID-19. The donor label of this sample is uncertain. The CDR3 runs from the conserved cysteine through the conserved F or W. A D gene is named only where the DNA matches it firmly. Size is stated for part of the rows, as once, few or many counts, or as a class when the clone is expanded.

v_call: TRBV9; clone_size: -; j_call: TRBJ1-5; d_call: -; cdr3_aa: CASSQTDSNQPQHF; cdr3_nt: TGTGCCAGCAGCCAGACAGATAGCAATCAGCCCCAGCATTTT
v_call: TRBV19; clone_size: -; j_call: TRBJ2-3; d_call: -; cdr3_aa: CASEGTAADTQYF; cdr3_nt: TGTGCCAGTGAAGGCACAGCTGCAGATACGCAGTATTTT
v_call: TRBV7-3; clone_size: -; j_call: TRBJ1-1; d_call: TRBD1; cdr3_aa: CASSSDRGNEAFF; cdr3_nt: TGTGCCAGCAGCTCGGACAGGGGGAATGAAGCTTTCTTT
v_call: TRBV4-3; clone_size: -; j_call: TRBJ2-1; d_call: TRBD2; cdr3_aa: CASSPGLASNEQFF; cdr3_nt: TGCGCCAGCAGCCCGGGACTAGCTAGCAATGAGCAGTTCTTC
v_call: TRBV5-6; clone_size: -; j_call: TRBJ2-1; d_call: TRBD2; cdr3_aa: CASSLIAGGWNEQFF; cdr3_nt: TGTGCCAGCAGCCTCATCGCGGGAGGTTGGAATGAGCAGTTCTTC
v_call: TRBV5-1; clone_size: -; j_call: TRBJ1-3; d_call: -; cdr3_aa: CASSLGGVSGNTIYF; cdr3_nt: TGCGCCAGCAGCTTAGGGGGAGTCTCGGGAAACACCATATATTTT
v_call: TRBV30; clone_size: few; j_call: TRBJ1-2; d_call: -; cdr3_aa: CAWSVVAGGYTF; cdr3_nt: TGTGCCTGGAGTGTAGTAGCCGGGGGCTACACCTTC
v_call: TRBV19; clone_size: -; j_call: TRBJ1-1; d_call: -; cdr3_aa: CASSLNRDTFMNTEAFF; cdr3_nt: TGTGCCAGTAGTCTCAATAGGGACACATTCATGAACACTGAAGCTTTCTTT
v_call: TRBV7-8; clone_size: -; j_call: TRBJ2-2; d_call: -; cdr3_aa: CASSSQTEGELFF; cdr3_nt: TGTGCCAGCAGCTCCCAGACAGAAGGGGAGCTGTTTTTT
v_call: TRBV5-1; clone_size: -; j_call: TRBJ2-7; d_call: -; cdr3_aa: CASSRGGTAYEQYF; cdr3_nt: TGCGCCAGCAGCCGTGGCGGGACAGCCTACGAGCAGTACTTC
v_call: TRBV7-2; clone_size: -; j_call: TRBJ2-7; d_call: -; cdr3_aa: CASSLHRDTEQYF; cdr3_nt: TGTGCCAGCAGTCTCCACCGGGACACAGAGCAGTACTTC
v_call: TRBV28; clone_size: -; j_call: TRBJ2-2; d_call: -; cdr3_aa: CASSALEGNTGELFF; cdr3_nt: TGTGCCAGCAGTGCACTAGAAGGGAACACCGGGGAGCTGTTTTTT
v_call: TRBV15; clone_size: -; j_call: TRBJ1-6; d_call: -; cdr3_aa: CATSRDVARGGSPLHF; cdr3_nt: TGTGCCACCAGCAGAGATGTGGCCAGGGGTGGTTCACCCCTCCACTTT
v_call: TRBV5-6; clone_size: -; j_call: TRBJ2-3; d_call: TRBD1; cdr3_aa: CASSLRTGGLDTQYF; cdr3_nt: TGTGCCAGCAGCCTACGGACAGGGGGCTTGGATACGCAGTATTTT
v_call: TRBV28; clone_size: -; j_call: TRBJ1-2; d_call: TRBD1; cdr3_aa: CASSTTGTGGDSNYGYTF; cdr3_nt: TGTGCCAGCAGTACCACCGGGACAGGGGGCGATTCTAACTATGGCTACACCTTC